This TCR beta chain was sequenced in a study of blood T cell repertoires in COVID-19. The overall study: Both acute and convalescent COVID-19 samples were obtained from the United States, Italy and Spain. PBMCs, B-cell-depleted T cells, or T cells provided the cDNA or gDNA that made up the material.

Trimming took 1 base from V and 2 from J; bases not matched to a gene: 5. Per the germline V gene, CDR1 is SGHRS and CDR2 is YFSETQ. This CDR3 comprises 15 residues. In the authors' workflow: It was from reference gene primer amplification that nucleated cell counts were estimated. The method was immunoSEQ multiplex PCR; TCRdb's version includes in-frame clones alone and lacks a portion of them. V, J and clone size were drawn from that table, and D and trimming were deduced from the DNA. Seen here are approximately 210,000 clones, approximately 80% observed once, and the top ten hold approximately 20%.

Sequenced input: peripheral blood. This TCR came from a man between 25 and 39 years old with active or convalescent COVID-19. The V and J genes are TRBV5-1 and TRBJ1-2; 7 bases are shared with TRBD1. The DNA of the CDR3 is TGCGCCAGCAGCTTGCAGGGGGATGGGAACTATGGCTACACCTTC. Protein: CASSLQGDGNYGYTF.